This T cell receptor beta chain stems from a study of T cells in Graves' hyperthyroidism and ophthalmopathy (dated by TCRdb to the late 2010s). For the study in its entirety: A discovery cohort of about a hundred patients, approximately 45 with Graves' ophthalmopathy and about 58 with stable Graves' hyperthyroidism, was used to find distinguishing TCR V-J signatures. The 100 or so discovery patients were divided at random into training and test sets in a 7:3 ratio. In addition, the study compared T-cell repertoires in thyroid tissue and in blood from about 6 Graves' hyperthyroidism patients. Following sampling, methimazole starting at 30 mg daily was given to hyperthyroidism patients, and high-dose intravenous methylprednisolone was given to ophthalmopathy patients. TCR Vbeta CDR3 sequencing of 130 to 150 peripheral blood samples (fewer than 45 ophthalmopathy, 75 to 80 hyperthyroidism and roughly 17 progressor patients) is reported in the paper. Prospective prediction of ophthalmopathy was tested in an independent validation cohort consisting of about 20 hyperthyroidism patients and around 16 patients who later progressed to ophthalmopathy.

Paper-wide results and their limitations: A 13 V-J signature model separated ophthalmopathy from stable hyperthyroidism, with approximately 87% sensitivity and about 81% specificity in cross-validation and 80%/75% in testing. Most expanded thyroid clonotypes (frequency above 0.001) were also detected in blood, suggesting blood repertoires may reflect thyroid immune responses. During validation, the model predicted progression to ophthalmopathy a median of about 6.3 months ahead of onset, with around 70% sensitivity and less than 85% specificity. Sample size was not statistically predetermined, and blinding of investigators to group allocation was not performed.

The TCR beta CDR3 regions were amplified from the RNA transcripts. The TCR CDR3 was subjected to a first round of RT-PCR using the HTBI primer set and the Qiagen OneStep RT-PCR kit. A second multiplex PCR round built the libraries, followed by size selection and purification. Libraries were sequenced paired-end with 100 bp reads on an Illumina HiSeq2000. In the source study's methods: SOAPnuke was used to process the raw data, throwing out any read that contained adapters or uncalled bases, had a mean Phred below 15, or lacked an exact constant-primer or identifier match. COPE v1.2.5 was used to merge high-quality paired reads, and clonotypes were defined as unique nucleotide sequences. MiTCR v1.1 was used to align clonotypes to the IMGT TRBV, TRBD and TRBJ reference segments. The analysis was restricted to V-J combinations with a frequency above 0.0001, which together covered 99.2% of the repertoires. The TCS score was defined as the ratio of F50 (clonal expansion) to E x V (chaos), calculated using BLOSUM62-based TCRdist between CDR3 peptides within each V-J. Welch's t-statistics and random forest reduced around 520 V-J features to 10 to 15, which were used in a naive Bayes classifier (R e1071). The similarity between thyroid and blood repertoires was quantified using the Morisita-Horn index. The public reads were run again by TCRdb, first through fastp at Q25 and then through MiXCR, and only productive beta chains were kept. Each CDR3 protein gets just one entry, which takes the most common genes and DNA from the rows behind it. TCRdb's processing, not the authors', yielded these V and J calls. In all, the sample holds 550,000 to 700,000 distinct CDR3 sequences, and roughly 50% of those were seen once. The ten largest clones capture under 20% of the sample.

This clonotype was detected once. The antigen it binds to is not known. Base-call qualities are not available, and no considerably larger clone is one nucleotide away. Support from one read is weak. Patients with uncontrolled infections, other autoimmune diseases, pregnancy or lactation were excluded. Diagnoses were established on the basis of clinical symptoms, serum thyroxine and TRAb, thyroid ultrasound, and orbital computed tomography. Trizol reagent was used to extract total RNA, and RNA quality was then checked on an Agilent 2100 Bioanalyzer. From its cysteine to its phenylalanine, the CDR3 spans 16 amino acids. Only the CDR3 DNA is retained, 48 bases long and in frame from the first base. Germline trimming amounts to 5 bases on V and 4 bases on J, with 9 as the count of junction bases outside the gene matches. The germline V gene (reference sequence) sets CDR1 to DFQATT and CDR2 to SNEGSKA.

This TCR was recovered from an adult woman with Graves' disease, either hyperthyroidism or ophthalmopathy (not recorded which). The sequence joins TRBV20-1 to TRBJ2-6; TRBD1 lines up with 9 middle nucleotides. Material: peripheral blood or thyroid tissue (not recorded which). The CDR3: CSASGQGTTGANVLTF. The DNA is TGCAGTGCTTCGGGACAGGGAACTACCGGGGCCAACGTCCTGACTTTC.